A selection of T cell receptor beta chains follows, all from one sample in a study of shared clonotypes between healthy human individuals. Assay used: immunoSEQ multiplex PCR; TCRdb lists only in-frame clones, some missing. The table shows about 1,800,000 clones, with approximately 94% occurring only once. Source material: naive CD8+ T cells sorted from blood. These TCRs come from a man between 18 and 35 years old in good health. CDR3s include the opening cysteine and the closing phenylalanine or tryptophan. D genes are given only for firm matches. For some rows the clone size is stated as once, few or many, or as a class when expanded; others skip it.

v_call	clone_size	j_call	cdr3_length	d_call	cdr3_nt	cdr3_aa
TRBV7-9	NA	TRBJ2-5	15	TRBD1	TGTGCCAGCAGCGTCCCGGGACAGGGCTGGGAGACCCAGTACTTC	CASSVPGQGWETQYF
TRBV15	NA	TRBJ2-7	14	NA	TGTGCCACCAGCAGAGATAGGCTTACCTACGAGCAGTACTTC	CATSRDRLTYEQYF
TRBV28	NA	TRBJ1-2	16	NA	TGTGCCAGCAGCCCATGGGCTGGGGACCTTAACTATGGCTACACCTTC	CASSPWAGDLNYGYTF
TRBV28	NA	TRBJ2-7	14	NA	TGTGCCAGCAGTTTATTAGGCGTCTCCTACGAGCAGTACTTC	CASSLLGVSYEQYF
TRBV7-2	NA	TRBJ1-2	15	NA	TGTGCCAGCAGCTTATTACCGGACAGCCTCTATGGCTACACCTTC	CASSLLPDSLYGYTF
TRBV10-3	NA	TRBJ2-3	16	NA	TGTGCCATCAGTGAGTCGAGGCTCAGGAACATGGATACGCAGTATTTT	CAISESRLRNMDTQYF
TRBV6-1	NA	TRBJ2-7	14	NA	TGTGCCAGCAGTGAACCTCGAAGCTCCTACGAGCAGTACTTC	CASSEPRSSYEQYF
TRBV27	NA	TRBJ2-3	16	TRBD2	TGTGCCAGCAGTTTTGGACCCGGGGGGGGCACGAATACGCAGTATTTT	CASSFGPGGGTNTQYF
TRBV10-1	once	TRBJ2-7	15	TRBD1	TGCGCCAGCAGGGAACAAGACAGGGGGGGGTACGAGCAGTACTTC	CASREQDRGGYEQYF
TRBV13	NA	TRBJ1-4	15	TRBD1	TGTGCCAGCAGCCTAAGGGACAGGGAGGATGAAAAACTGTTTTTT	CASSLRDREDEKLFF
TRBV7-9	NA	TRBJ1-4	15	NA	TGTGCCAGCAGCTTCCTAGGACAGTATAATGAAAAACTGTTTTTT	CASSFLGQYNEKLFF
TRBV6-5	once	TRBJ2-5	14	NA	TGTGCCAGCAGTTACTCGGAGGAAGGAGAGACCCAGTACTTC	CASSYSEEGETQYF
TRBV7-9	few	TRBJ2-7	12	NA	TGTGCCAGCAGCCTACTATCCTTGGAGCAGTACTTC	CASSLLSLEQYF
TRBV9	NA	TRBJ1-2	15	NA	TGTGCCAGCAGCGTAGTGGACAGTAATAACTATGGCTACACCTTC	CASSVVDSNNYGYTF
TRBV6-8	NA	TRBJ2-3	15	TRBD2	TGTGCCAGCAGTCAGCCGGCGGGGGGCACAGATACGCAGTATTTT	CASSQPAGGTDTQYF
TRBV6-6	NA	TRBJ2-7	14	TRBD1	TGTGCCAGCAGTGACCCGGGACAGAGCTACGAGCAGTACTTC	CASSDPGQSYEQYF
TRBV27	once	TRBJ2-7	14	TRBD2	TGTGCCAGCAGGAAGCGGGGGCAGCTCTACGAGCAGTACTTC	CASRKRGQLYEQYF
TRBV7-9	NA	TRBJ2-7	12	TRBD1	TGTGCCAGCATCGGGGACAGTTACGAGCAGTACTTC	CASIGDSYEQYF
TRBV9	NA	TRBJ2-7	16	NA	TGTGCCAGCAGCGTCGCCCAGTCGACAGCCTACTACGAGCAGTACTTC	CASSVAQSTAYYEQYF
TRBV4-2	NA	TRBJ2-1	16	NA	TGTGCCAGCAGCCAAGAGGCCTCCCCCAGATACAATGAGCAGTTCTTC	CASSQEASPRYNEQFF
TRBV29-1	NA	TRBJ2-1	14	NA	TGCAGCGTTGAGCTTCCTCTGGGGGGCAATGAGCAGTTCTTC	CSVELPLGGNEQFF
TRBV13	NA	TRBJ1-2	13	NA	TGTGCCAGCAGCCAGGACGGTTCGTATGGCTACACCTTC	CASSQDGSYGYTF
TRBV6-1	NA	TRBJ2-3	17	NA	TGTGCCAGCAGTGAGAACTTATGGCAGGACCTCACAGATACGCAGTATTTT	CASSENLWQDLTDTQYF
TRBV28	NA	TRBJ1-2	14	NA	TGTGCCAGCAGTTTGCGCGTGGGGGCCGGTGGCTACACCTTC	CASSLRVGAGGYTF
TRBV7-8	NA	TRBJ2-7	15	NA	TGTGCCAGCAGCTGGCGCGCAGGGGATACCTACGAGCAGTACTTC	CASSWRAGDTYEQYF
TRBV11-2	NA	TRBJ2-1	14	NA	TGTGCCAGCAGCTTAGGCCCGACTGGGCATGAGCAGTTCTTC	CASSLGPTGHEQFF
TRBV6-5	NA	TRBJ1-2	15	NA	TGTGCCAGCAGCTACTCCGAGACAGCCGGGAATGGCTACACCTTC	CASSYSETAGNGYTF
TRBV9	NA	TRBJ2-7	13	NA	TGTGCCAGCAGCGTATCACCCAGCTACGAGCAGTACTTC	CASSVSPSYEQYF
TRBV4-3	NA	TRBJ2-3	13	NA	TGCGCCAGCAGCCCGGAGTTAGGAAATACGCAGTATTTT	CASSPELGNTQYF
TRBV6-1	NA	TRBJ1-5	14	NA	TGTGCCAGCAGGAAGACAGAGCATCTTGTTTCCCAGCATTTT	CASRKTEHLVSQHF
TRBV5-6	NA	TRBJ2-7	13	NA	TGTGCCAGCAGCCCCTCCGGCAGCTACGAGCAGTACTTC	CASSPSGSYEQYF
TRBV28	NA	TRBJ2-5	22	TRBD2	TGTGCCAGCGGAGGGGAGAATCCGGACCAGGGACTAGCGGGGGGGCTTGGAGAGACCCAGTACTTC	CASGGENPDQGLAGGLGETQYF
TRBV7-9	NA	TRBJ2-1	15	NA	TGTGCCAGCAGCCAAGCCCAACTACTGATTTATGAGCAGTTCTTC	CASSQAQLLIYEQFF
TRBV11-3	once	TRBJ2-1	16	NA	TGTGCCAGCAGCTTAGCCCGCCCCGACAGGTCGTATGAGCAGTTCTTC	CASSLARPDRSYEQFF
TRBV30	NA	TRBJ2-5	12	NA	TGTGCCTGGAGTCTGGGACGGGAGACCCAGTACTTC	CAWSLGRETQYF
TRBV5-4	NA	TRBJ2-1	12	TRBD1	TGTGCCACCTTGACAGGGACCAATGAGCAGTTCTTC	CATLTGTNEQFF
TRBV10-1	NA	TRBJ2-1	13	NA	TGCGCCAGCGCTGGACAATTTTACAATGAGCAGTTCTTC	CASAGQFYNEQFF
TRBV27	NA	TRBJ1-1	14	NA	TGTGCCAGCAGTTTATCGGTCCGGAACACTGAAGCTTTCTTT	CASSLSVRNTEAFF
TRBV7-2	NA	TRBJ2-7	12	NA	TGTGCCAGCAGCTTTAGTGGCTACGAGCAGTACTTC	CASSFSGYEQYF
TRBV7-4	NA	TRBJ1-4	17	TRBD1	TGTGCCAGCAGCTCCCTCGGGACAGGGGAGGATCATGAAAAACTGTTTTTT	CASSSLGTGEDHEKLFF
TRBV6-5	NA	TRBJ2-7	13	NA	TGTGCCAGCACCTACCACTCCGGCTACGAGCAGTACTTC	CASTYHSGYEQYF
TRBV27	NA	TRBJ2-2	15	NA	TGTGCCAGCAGTCCATACGAGCCTTCCACCGGGGAGCTGTTTTTT	CASSPYEPSTGELFF
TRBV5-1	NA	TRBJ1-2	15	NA	TGCGCCAGCAGCTCGGAAAACAGGGTGAGCGGTGGCTACACCTTC	CASSSENRVSGGYTF
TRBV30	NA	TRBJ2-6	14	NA	TGTGCCTGGAGTAGGGGAGCTGGGGCCAACGTCCTGACTTTC	CAWSRGAGANVLTF
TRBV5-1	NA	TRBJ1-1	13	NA	TGCGCCAGCAGCTCGATTCAACCGACTGAAGCTTTCTTT	CASSSIQPTEAFF